What follows is one T cell receptor beta chain and its context. The CDR3 sequence is 14 residues long. Germline V lookup: CDR1 SEHNR, CDR2 FQNEAQ (reference sequence). J lost 5 bases, V lost 6 bases, and 6 bases had no gene match. This entry belongs to a study of blood T cell repertoires in COVID-19. On the study more broadly: COVID-19 samples from acute and convalescent phases originated in the United States, Italy and Spain. Sources were T cells, B-cell-depleted T cells, or PBMCs; the material itself was cDNA or gDNA.

Per the study methods: Using reference gene primer amplification, nucleated cell counts were estimated. Here immunoSEQ multiplex PCR was the method, and the copy in TCRdb shows in-frame clones only, minus some. V and J calls and clone size come straight from that table; D and trimming were deduced from the DNA. The profile shows 85,000 to 95,000 clones, approximately 90% of them singletons. The sample comprised peripheral blood. The J gene is TRBJ1-4, the V gene TRBV7-9; 7 nucleotides line up with TRBD1. The clonotype originates from a woman aged 50 to 60 in a cohort sampled during active COVID-19. Written as DNA, the CDR3 is TGTGCCAGCAGTCGACAGGGCGGGAATGAAAAACTGTTTTTT. Its protein is CASSRQGGNEKLFF.